This T cell receptor beta chain was profiled in a study of cytomegalovirus exposure and HLA in healthy donors. Researchers ran the PCR with 60 Vbeta and 13 Jbeta primers. Sequenced by immunoSEQ multiplex PCR; TCRdb stores in-frame clones only, minus some. The table shows roughly 290,000 clones, with roughly 80% occurring only once. This CDR3 is 11 amino acids long. Per the germline V gene, CDR1 is DFQATT and CDR2 is SNEGSKA (reference sequence). With 1 base removed from V and 8 bases from J, the gap between germline ends came to 6 bases. The sample comprised PBMCs. This receptor was identified in a girl aged 2-10 years in good health and CMV-seronegative. The V gene is TRBV20-1, the J gene TRBJ2-1; D remains unclear. CDR3 sequence (DNA): TGCAGTGCTAGAGCTCTCTATGAGCAGTTCTTC. Amino acids: CSARALYEQFF.